Listed below are T cell receptor beta chains from one sample, sequenced in a study of T cells after yellow fever vaccination. TCRdb reprocessed the 5' RACE reads with MiXCR, giving one entry per CDR3 protein. There are about 400,000 distinct CDR3 sequences in the sample; approximately 10% occur only once, and roughly a sixth lies in the top ten. The sequencing here drew on PBMCs, taken on the day of the first yellow fever vaccination. The receptors were sampled from a man aged 18 to 29 who received the YFV17D yellow fever vaccine. Each CDR3 is given with its conserved first and last residue. Each record gives: J gene, clone size, V gene, CDR3 protein. Only some rows state a clone size, as once, few, many or a class for expanded clones.

J gene: TRBJ2-2; clone size: many; V gene: TRBV27; CDR3 protein: CASTASTVGELFF
J gene: TRBJ2-2; clone size: few; V gene: TRBV12-3/TRBV12-4; CDR3 protein: CASSSGLAGGELFF
J gene: TRBJ2-2; clone size: -; V gene: TRBV3-1; CDR3 protein: CASSGRTWVGELFF
J gene: TRBJ1-2; clone size: few; V gene: TRBV7-9; CDR3 protein: CASSLAGVFYGYTF
J gene: TRBJ1-2; clone size: -; V gene: TRBV25-1; CDR3 protein: CASSVRNREGYTF
J gene: TRBJ2-3; clone size: few; V gene: TRBV6-1; CDR3 protein: CASRVLGGYTQYF
J gene: TRBJ2-5; clone size: many; V gene: TRBV2; CDR3 protein: CASSGAGWETQYF
J gene: TRBJ2-1; clone size: -; V gene: TRBV24-1; CDR3 protein: CATSDIGTSAIDEQFF
J gene: TRBJ2-1; clone size: -; V gene: TRBV11-2; CDR3 protein: CASTQAGGPSSYNEQFF
J gene: TRBJ2-3; clone size: few; V gene: TRBV7-3; CDR3 protein: CASSSSRGSEDTQYF
J gene: TRBJ2-5; clone size: few; V gene: TRBV6-1; CDR3 protein: CASSPGTGGAGVETQYF
J gene: TRBJ1-1; clone size: few; V gene: TRBV12-3/TRBV12-4; CDR3 protein: CASSLGLQEAFF
J gene: TRBJ2-3; clone size: -; V gene: TRBV20-1; CDR3 protein: CSARAGNWETDTQYF
J gene: TRBJ2-3; clone size: few; V gene: TRBV11-2; CDR3 protein: CASSRGLAGGPPTDTQYF
J gene: TRBJ1-4; clone size: -; V gene: TRBV3-1; CDR3 protein: CASSQSEGGLTEKLFF
J gene: TRBJ1-2; clone size: many; V gene: TRBV6-5; CDR3 protein: CASSYSVAYGYTF
J gene: TRBJ1-3; clone size: -; V gene: TRBV5-1; CDR3 protein: CASRPDATGNTIYF
J gene: TRBJ1-5; clone size: many; V gene: TRBV12-3/TRBV12-4; CDR3 protein: CASSSENWGGNQPQHF
J gene: TRBJ1-6; clone size: few; V gene: TRBV7-2; CDR3 protein: CASITDSSYNSPLHF
J gene: TRBJ2-7; clone size: -; V gene: TRBV18; CDR3 protein: CASSPVFGRAVYEQYF
J gene: TRBJ2-1; clone size: -; V gene: TRBV5-4; CDR3 protein: CASSLGGVEVEQFF
J gene: TRBJ2-2; clone size: -; V gene: TRBV4-3; CDR3 protein: CASSQEIPRGGGGELFF
J gene: TRBJ2-7; clone size: many; V gene: TRBV29-1; CDR3 protein: CSVGTEGTITMRQYF
J gene: TRBJ2-5; clone size: -; V gene: TRBV5-1; CDR3 protein: CASSYGLAVQETQYF
J gene: TRBJ1-1; clone size: few; V gene: TRBV7-9; CDR3 protein: CASSLSTSGGNTEAFF
J gene: TRBJ2-2; clone size: -; V gene: TRBV6-5; CDR3 protein: CASKSGPRHTGELFF
J gene: TRBJ2-1; clone size: many; V gene: TRBV11-2; CDR3 protein: CASSEGLQGNEQFF
J gene: TRBJ2-3; clone size: many; V gene: TRBV29-1; CDR3 protein: CSARRTSDTQYF
J gene: TRBJ2-3; clone size: few; V gene: TRBV20-1; CDR3 protein: CSARDQAGLEVDTQYF
J gene: TRBJ1-1; clone size: few; V gene: TRBV5-1; CDR3 protein: CASSFKGGGTEAFF
J gene: TRBJ2-5; clone size: -; V gene: TRBV11-2; CDR3 protein: CASSLVRGPQETQYF
J gene: TRBJ1-2; clone size: many; V gene: TRBV27; CDR3 protein: CASSSTGTHGYTF
J gene: TRBJ1-4; clone size: -; V gene: TRBV18; CDR3 protein: CASSRTGSNEKLFF
J gene: TRBJ2-3; clone size: few; V gene: TRBV5-1; CDR3 protein: CASSEGGQGATQYF
J gene: TRBJ1-6; clone size: few; V gene: TRBV14; CDR3 protein: CASSPPWGRGLLHF
J gene: TRBJ2-1; clone size: many; V gene: TRBV5-1; CDR3 protein: CASSLDFRTSSYNEQFF
J gene: TRBJ1-6; clone size: -; V gene: TRBV5-1; CDR3 protein: CASSSGGPELSPLHF
J gene: TRBJ2-1; clone size: -; V gene: TRBV7-3; CDR3 protein: CASSPAPRNEQFF
J gene: TRBJ2-1; clone size: -; V gene: TRBV4-3; CDR3 protein: CASSYQPGRGDNEQFF
J gene: TRBJ1-3; clone size: -; V gene: TRBV6-5; CDR3 protein: CASLSSGNTIYF
J gene: TRBJ2-3; clone size: few; V gene: TRBV6-5; CDR3 protein: CASSWGAGGPSDTQYF
J gene: TRBJ1-1; clone size: -; V gene: TRBV5-1; CDR3 protein: CASSLGTGTTEAFF
J gene: TRBJ2-1; clone size: -; V gene: TRBV9; CDR3 protein: CASSSDLPLYNEQFF
J gene: TRBJ1-1; clone size: few; V gene: TRBV7-3; CDR3 protein: CASSSSFEGEAFF
J gene: TRBJ2-5; clone size: -; V gene: TRBV5-1; CDR3 protein: CASSFQGGLRQETQYF
J gene: TRBJ2-2; clone size: -; V gene: TRBV4-3; CDR3 protein: CASSPAPGQGNTGELFF
J gene: TRBJ1-2; clone size: -; V gene: TRBV4-2; CDR3 protein: CASRPSTASGYTF
J gene: TRBJ1-2; clone size: few; V gene: TRBV7-9; CDR3 protein: CASRMGVGGYTF
J gene: TRBJ2-5; clone size: once; V gene: TRBV5-1; CDR3 protein: CASSVTGADQETQYF
J gene: TRBJ2-5; clone size: few; V gene: TRBV5-6; CDR3 protein: CASSWATGGQETQYF
J gene: TRBJ2-1; clone size: few; V gene: TRBV12-3/TRBV12-4; CDR3 protein: CASSFRAGGHNEQFF
J gene: TRBJ1-3; clone size: -; V gene: TRBV7-9; CDR3 protein: CASGLISAGNTIYF